The 30 T cell receptor beta chains given below trace back to one sample, sequenced in a study of neurological immune-mediated disorders. TCRdb re-analysed the 5' RACE reads in MiXCR, keeping a single row per CDR3 protein. The sample lists 25,000 to 30,000 distinct CDR3 sequences, 3.3% occurring once. Sequencing was performed on PBMCs. These receptors originate from a woman aged 25 to 39 with multiple sclerosis.

In its sample, this clonotype was seen many times. The chain carries TRBV18 and TRBJ1-2; the D is unclear. The length of the CDR3 is 14 residues. Germline loops: CDR1 KGHSH, CDR2 LQKENI. With 1 base removed from V and 5 bases from J, the gap between germline ends came to 11 bases. CDR3 in DNA: TGTGCCAGCTCACCACAAAAGGAGAATTATGGCTACACCTTC. It yields the protein CASSPQKENYGYTF.

This clonotype was observed many times. The chain is built from TRBV12-3 or TRBV12-4 and TRBJ2-2; TRBD2 aligns across 14 bases. With V trimmed by 6 bases and J by 1 base, 16 bases remained unmatched. This CDR3 has 21 amino acids. The CDR3 sequence is CASSHIEPGTSGRRNTGELFF. In nucleotides, the CDR3 is TGTGCCAGCAGCCATATCGAACCCGGGACTAGCGGGAGAAGGAACACCGGGGAGCTGTTTTTT.

This clonotype has a count of ten or more. This chain connects TRBV11-3 to TRBJ2-3; TRBD2 matches at 13 bases. V was pared by 5 bases and J by 0 bases, with 11 bases of the junction left unmatched. Germline V gives CDR1 SGHNT, CDR2 YENEEA. CDR3 length: 19 amino acids. The CDR3 sequence: CASSQAGLAGYSSTDTQYF. The DNA of the CDR3 is TGTGCCAGCAGCCAAGCGGGACTAGCGGGATACTCTAGCACAGATACGCAGTATTTT.

This clonotype showed up many times. This sequence joins TRBV5-6 and TRBJ2-1; D not certain. V gave up 2 bases and J gave up 8 bases, with 5 bases separating them. This CDR3 is built from 11 residues. CDR1 is SGHDT, CDR2 YYEEEE, per germline. Here the CDR3 DNA reads TGTGCCAGCAGCTTTACCGATGAGCAGTTCTTC. Protein: CASSFTDEQFF.

This clonotype appeared many times. V is TRBV20-1 and J is TRBJ2-2; unclear D gene. CDR3 length: 12 residues. Trimming pared 5 bases from V and 6 bases from J, leaving 10 bases between. Germline assignment: CDR1 DFQATT and CDR2 SNEGSKA (reference sequence). In DNA form, the CDR3 reads TGCAGTGCTGCCCTCAGGCCCGGGGAGCTGTTTTTT. Residues: CSAALRPGELFF.

This clonotype appeared many times. The chain combines TRBV7-3 with TRBJ2-2, with D perhaps TRBD1 (6 bases). Germline V gene sequence: CDR1 SGHTA, CDR2 FQGTGA. This CDR3 contains 15 residues. Between the trimmed V and J ends, which lost 5 bases and 3 bases, there was a span of 13 bases. The CDR3 loop is CASSPQGWYTGELFF. The CDR3, as DNA: TGTGCCAGCAGCCCACAGGGTTGGTACACCGGGGAGCTGTTTTTT.

This clonotype was counted at least ten times. The gene calls are TRBV29-1 and TRBJ1-1; D possibly corresponds to TRBD1 (5 bases). This CDR3 region has 14 residues. Germline V gives CDR1 SQVTM, CDR2 ANQGSEA. Trimming took off 4 bases at V and 1 base at J, with 13 bases between the two ends. CDR3 residues: CSVVVRGKNTEAFF. The CDR3 DNA sequence: TGCAGCGTTGTGGTCCGGGGCAAGAACACTGAAGCTTTCTTT.

The gene calls are TRBV29-1 and TRBJ2-1; TRBD1 matches at 12 bases. V gave up 0 bases and J gave up 8 bases; unmatched junction bases: 14. From germline, CDR1 is SQVTM and CDR2 ANQGSEA. The CDR3 length is 18 residues. DNA for the CDR3: TGCAGCGTTGAAGATCTTCCCGGGACAGGGGGCGTTGGGCATGAGCAGTTCTTC. Encoded protein: CSVEDLPGTGGVGHEQFF.

This clonotype was seen repeatedly, ten times or more. V usage is TRBV20-1 and J usage is TRBJ2-1; 7 bases match TRBD2. Per the germline V gene, CDR1 is DFQATT and CDR2 is SNEGSKA (reference sequence). V was clipped by 3 bases and J by 3 bases; unmatched bases: 5. This CDR3 region has 14 residues. CDR3 DNA sequence: TGCAGTGCTAGGGGGCGGGAGTACTACAATGAGCAGTTCTTC. Translated: CSARGREYYNEQFF.

This clonotype was seen repeatedly, ten times or more. J is TRBJ2-5 and V is TRBV20-1; weak D call: TRBD2 (6 bases). The CDR3 extends over 12 amino acids. The V end was cut by 2 bases, the J end by 3 bases, with 7 bases between. Looked up from germline, CDR1 is DFQATT and CDR2 is SNEGSKA (reference sequence). CDR3: CSARRGEETQYF. The CDR3 region has the DNA TGCAGTGCTAGACGCGGGGAAGAGACCCAGTACTTC.

This clonotype was counted many times. The V gene is TRBV14, the J gene TRBJ2-7; unclear D gene. The CDR3 is made up of 14 amino acids. Germline V gene data show CDR1 as SGHDN and CDR2 as FVKESK. Trimming took off 4 bases at V and 4 bases at J, with 14 bases between the two ends. Written as DNA, the CDR3 is TGTGCCAGCAGCCCGGGCCGAGTTCTGTACGAGCAGTACTTC. The encoded protein is CASSPGRVLYEQYF.

The CDR3: CASSVRSPFAEALYLPFGYTF. CDR3 nucleotides: TGTGCCAGCAGTGTTAGAAGCCCTTTTGCTGAAGCCCTTTATCTCCCCTTTGGCTACACCTTC. J is TRBJ1-2 and V is TRBV25-1; D call uncertain. This CDR3 has 21 residues. Germline V gives CDR1 MGHDK, CDR2 SYGVNS. V gave up 4 bases and J gave up 7 bases, with 37 bases separating them.

This clonotype was seen many times. The chain employs TRBV5-5 and TRBJ1-5; no reliable D call. The CDR3 loop spans 14 amino acids. Trimming removed 2 bases at V and 0 bases at J, with 6 bases between. Germline CDR1 reads SGHKS; CDR2 reads YYEKEE (reference sequence). CDR3 loop: CASSLGVSNQPQHF. The CDR3 DNA follows: TGTGCCAGCAGCTTAGGAGTTAGCAATCAGCCCCAGCATTTT.

Notes on this clonotype: This may be a read error, as it is one base from a much larger clone. The chain employs TRBV27 and TRBJ2-6; 7 bases fit TRBD1. Germline-derived CDR1 and CDR2 are MNHEY and SMNVEV (reference sequence). The CDR3 covers 17 residues. The DNA of the CDR3 is TGTGCCAGCAGTCCGTTGACAGGGTGGACTGGGGCCAAAGTCCTGACTTTC. Protein: CASSPLTGWTGAKVLTF.

This clonotype has ten or more counts. J is TRBJ2-7 and V is TRBV7-9; D is unclear. The germline V gene encodes CDR1 SEHNR and CDR2 FQNEAQ (reference sequence). The CDR3 totals 14 residues. V was shortened by 0 bases and J by 6 bases, with 12 bases between the two germline ends. CDR3 in DNA: TGTGCCAGCAGCTTAGCGCAGGTGGTGGGCGAGCAGTACTTC. It yields the protein CASSLAQVVGEQYF.

There are many counts of this clonotype. J is TRBJ2-3 and V is TRBV7-2; D is possibly TRBD2 (5 bases). V dropped 4 bases and J dropped 4 bases, with 12 bases sitting between them. The CDR3 consists of 14 residues. Germline-derived CDR1 and CDR2 are SGHTA and FQGNSA. The DNA of the CDR3 is TGTGCCAGCAGCTCCCCCGGGGTGCCAGATACGCAGTATTTT. It yields the protein CASSSPGVPDTQYF.

This clonotype was seen repeatedly, ten times or more. This chain joins TRBV4-2 and TRBJ2-3, with D unresolved. Trimming stripped 0 bases from V and 3 bases from J, with 7 bases between. CDR1 LGHNA and CDR2 YNFKEQ come from the germline V gene. The CDR3 runs to 14 residues. The DNA for the CDR3 is TGTGCCAGCAGCCAAGAATGGCAAACAGATACGCAGTATTTT. It codes for CASSQEWQTDTQYF.

This clonotype has at least ten counts. The rearrangement joins TRBV6-5 to TRBJ2-7, with TRBD2 matching 8 bases. The CDR3 has 15 amino acids. Germline CDR1 reads MNHEY; CDR2 reads SVGAGI. V was clipped by 5 bases and J by 3 bases; unmatched bases: 9. The CDR3 sequence: CASSRSGRGGYEQYF. The CDR3 DNA follows: TGTGCCAGCAGTAGAAGCGGGAGAGGTGGCTACGAGCAGTACTTC.

The chain couples TRBV7-8 to TRBJ2-1; TRBD1 is a possible D gene (5 bases). This CDR3 is built from 15 residues. CDR1 and CDR2 from the germline V gene are SGHVS and FQNEAQ. V was pared by 1 base and J by 4 bases, with 11 bases between. This CDR3 is CASSLGWGQYNEQFF. The CDR3 nucleotides are TGTGCCAGCAGCTTAGGCTGGGGCCAGTACAATGAGCAGTTCTTC.

This clonotype was counted many times. CDR3: CASSLSSLGVRYTF. CDR3 nucleotide sequence: TGTGCCAGCAGCTTGAGTAGTTTGGGGGTTCGCTACACCTTC. This chain joins TRBV5-6 and TRBJ1-2; a weak D match, TRBD1 (5 bases). Trimming took 1 base from V and 9 from J, leaving 16 bases between them. The germline CDR1 and CDR2 sequences are SGHDT and YYEEEE. There are 14 residues in the CDR3.

This clonotype was recorded many times. The rearrangement links TRBV6-5 to TRBJ2-7, with D perhaps TRBD1 (6 bases). The ends were cut back, 2 bases at V and 4 bases at J, with 9 bases in the middle. CDR1 is MNHEY and CDR2 is SVGAGI in the germline V gene. CDR3 length: 13 amino acids. The CDR3 reads CASSYNREYEQYF. The DNA for the CDR3 is TGTGCCAGCAGTTACAACAGGGAGTACGAGCAGTACTTC.

This clonotype was detected many times. The chain links TRBV7-2 to TRBJ2-5, with D possibly being TRBD1 or TRBD2 (5 bases each). The V gene's germline CDR1 is SGHTA and CDR2 FQGNSA. This CDR3 is 15 amino acids long. Deletions cut 1 base from V and 1 base from J, with 10 bases between. In DNA form, the CDR3 reads TGTGCCAGCAGCTTAGTTGGGGGTCCCCAAGAGACCCAGTACTTC. Translation: CASSLVGGPQETQYF.

This clonotype has at least ten counts. This chain connects TRBV20-1 to TRBJ2-7; D is ambiguous. Deletions cut 1 base from V and 3 bases from J, with 10 bases between. The germline V gene has CDR1 DFQATT and CDR2 SNEGSKA (reference sequence). The CDR3 totals 13 residues. As DNA, the CDR3 is TGCAGTGCTAGAGGGGATAGTAACTACGAGCAGTACTTC. As protein: CSARGDSNYEQYF.

In its sample, this clonotype was seen many times. The chain carries TRBV7-2 and TRBJ1-2; maybe TRBD1 (5 bases). Trimming removed 4 bases at V and 8 bases at J, with 14 bases between. Germline lookup yields CDR1 SGHTA and CDR2 FQGNSA. The CDR3 contains 13 residues. In DNA form, the CDR3 reads TGTGCCAGCAGCTCTATAAACAGGAGAGGCTACACCTTC. Its protein product is CASSSINRRGYTF.

This clonotype was counted many times. J is TRBJ2-5 and V is TRBV5-1; TRBD2 agrees at 14 bases. The CDR3 spans 17 residues. Germline assignment: CDR1 SGHRS and CDR2 YFSETQ. V lost 0 bases and J lost 5; bases outside the gene matches: 6. The CDR3 nucleotides read TGCGCCAGCAGCTTGGCGGGACTAGCGGGAGCAGTTGAGACCCAGTACTTC. It yields the protein CASSLAGLAGAVETQYF.

This clonotype occurred a few times. It may be a read error: a sequence one base away is much more abundant. The chain is built from TRBV2 and TRBJ2-2; D is possibly TRBD2 (5 bases). V was trimmed by 5 bases and J by 0 bases, leaving 16 bases between them. The CDR3 totals 17 residues. In germline, CDR1 is SNHLY, CDR2 FYNNEI. CDR3 amino acids: CASSLQSGGTNTGELFF. The CDR3 DNA follows: TGTGCCAGCAGTCTCCAGAGCGGAGGAACGAACACCGGGGAGCTGTTTTTT.

This clonotype was observed a few times. This rearrangement joins TRBV5-5 to TRBJ2-3; TRBD1 might be the D (5 bases). CDR3 length equals 14 residues. Germline values: CDR1 SGHKS, CDR2 YYEKEE (reference sequence). V was cut by 0 bases and J by 6 bases, with 11 bases left in between. The CDR3 here is CASSLDSKGDTQYF. The CDR3 nucleotides read TGTGCCAGCAGCTTGGACTCAAAGGGGGATACGCAGTATTTT.

This clonotype was seen repeatedly, ten times or more. The chain joins TRBV6-6 to TRBJ2-2, with 13 bases matching TRBD2. CDR3 length: 17 amino acids. Germline V lookup: CDR1 MNHNY, CDR2 SVGAGI (reference sequence). V dropped 1 base and J dropped 6; count of bases not matched to a gene: 5. The DNA of the CDR3 is TGTGCCAGCAGTTACTTCGGACTAGCGGGAGATGCCGGGGAGCTGTTTTTT. Translating gives CASSYFGLAGDAGELFF.

This clonotype was seen many times. Here the CDR3 reads CSAIRRAGGAFF. CDR3 bases: TGCAGTGCTATTCGTCGAGCCGGCGGGGCTTTCTTT. The chain combines TRBV20-1 with TRBJ1-1; D gene uncertain. V was trimmed by 4 bases and J by 11 bases, leaving 17 bases between them. The CDR3 is made up of 12 amino acids. Germline CDR1 reads DFQATT; CDR2 reads SNEGSKA (reference sequence).

Ten or more counts support this clonotype. The J gene is TRBJ1-1, the V gene TRBV7-2; the D is unclear. V lost 0 bases to trimming and J lost 1 base, with 3 bases between them. The CDR3 is made up of 13 amino acids. CDR1 SGHTA and CDR2 FQGNSA come from the germline V gene. This CDR3 is CASSLAANTEAFF. The CDR3 region has the DNA TGTGCCAGCAGCTTAGCGGCGAACACTGAAGCTTTCTTT.